Listed below are T cell receptor beta chains from one sample, sequenced in a study of CD8 T cells in Susac syndrome. TCRdb recomputed calls from the immunoSEQ multiplex PCR reads with MiXCR, one row per CDR3 protein. The table records about 200,000 distinct CDR3 sequences, around 95% of them present only once. Sequenced input: CD4+ T cells from PBMCs. The receptors stem from a human donor in good health. CDR3s include the opening cysteine and the closing phenylalanine or tryptophan. The D gene is left open where the match is weak.

d_call,v_call,j_call,cdr3_aa
NA,TRBV29-1,TRBJ1-2,CSVETPGIGGYTF
NA,TRBV5-1,TRBJ2-7,CASTPGQSYEQYF
NA,TRBV5-1,TRBJ2-3,CASGNPGPDTQYF
NA,TRBV2,TRBJ2-2,CASKNTGELFF
NA,TRBV28,TRBJ2-3,CASSFGLNTDTQYF
NA,TRBV3-1,TRBJ1-3,CASTESGGRGGNTIYF
NA,TRBV5-4,TRBJ2-7,CASSLGAYDGYEQYF
TRBD2,TRBV29-1,TRBJ2-3,CSVTGGATDTQYF
NA,TRBV6-2/TRBV6-3,TRBJ1-5,CASSYSLTQPQHF
NA,TRBV2,TRBJ2-2,CASSGQAGELFF